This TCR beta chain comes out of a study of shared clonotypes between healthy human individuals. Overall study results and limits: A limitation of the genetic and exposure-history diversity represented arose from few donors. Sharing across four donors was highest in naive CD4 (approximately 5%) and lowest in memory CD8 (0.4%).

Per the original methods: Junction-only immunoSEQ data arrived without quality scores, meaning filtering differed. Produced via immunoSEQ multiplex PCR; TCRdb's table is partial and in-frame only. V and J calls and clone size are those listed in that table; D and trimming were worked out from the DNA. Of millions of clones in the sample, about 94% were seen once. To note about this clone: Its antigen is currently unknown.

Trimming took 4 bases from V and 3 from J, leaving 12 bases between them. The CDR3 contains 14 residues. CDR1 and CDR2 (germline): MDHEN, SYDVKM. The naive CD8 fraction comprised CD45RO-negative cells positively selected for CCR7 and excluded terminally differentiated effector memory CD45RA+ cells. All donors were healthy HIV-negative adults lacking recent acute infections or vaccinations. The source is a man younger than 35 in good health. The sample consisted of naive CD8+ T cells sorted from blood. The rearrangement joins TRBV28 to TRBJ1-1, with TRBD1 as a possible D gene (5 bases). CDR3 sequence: CASSSPVGDTEAFF. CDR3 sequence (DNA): TGTGCCAGCAGTTCGCCCGTGGGGGACACTGAAGCTTTCTTT.